These 12 T cell receptor beta chains share one sample of origin, sequenced in a study of cytomegalovirus exposure and HLA in healthy donors. PCR involved 60 Vbeta and 13 Jbeta primers. Assay used: immunoSEQ multiplex PCR; TCRdb lists only in-frame clones, some missing. The repertoire holds roughly 150,000 clones, approximately 84% seen once, with around 1% in the top ten. The source material was PBMCs. The receptors shown here come from a young man in good health and CMV-seronegative.

The V call is TRBV4-1, the J call TRBJ1-4; TRBD1 agrees at 7 bases. There are 17 residues in the CDR3. Germline CDR1 is MGHRA and CDR2 is YSYEKL. V gave up 2 bases and J gave up 0 bases; unmatched junction bases: 6. The CDR3 sequence is CASSQPNRGATNEKLFF. CDR3 bases: TGCGCCAGCAGCCAACCCAACAGGGGTGCAACTAATGAAAAACTGTTTTTT.

A few counts support this clone. The V and J genes are TRBV2 and TRBJ2-7, with D possibly being TRBD2 (6 bases). Germline V CDR1 and CDR2: SNHLY, FYNNEI. This CDR3 contains 14 residues. Trimming took off 7 bases at V and 1 base at J, with 14 bases between the two ends. The CDR3: CASKERVTSYEQYF. The DNA for the CDR3 is TGTGCCAGCAAGGAGCGGGTGACTTCCTACGAGCAGTACTTC.

The J gene is TRBJ1-4, the V gene TRBV28; 9 nucleotides match TRBD1. The CDR3 contains 15 residues. The V segment lost 4 bases and the J segment 6 bases; nucleotides outside the gene matches: 6. In germline, CDR1 is MDHEN, CDR2 SYDVKM. In DNA, the CDR3 is TGTGCCAGCAGTTCCGAGACAGGGGGTGATGAAAAACTGTTTTTT. Translation gives CASSSETGGDEKLFF. The full variable domain, in which reference TRBV28 and TRBJ1-4 provide the parts outside the CDR3, is DVKVTQSSRYLVKRTGEKVFLECVQDMDHENMFWYRQDPGLGLRLIYFSYDVKMKEKGDIPEGYSVSREKKERFSLILESASTNQTSMYLCASSSETGGDEKLFFGSGTQLSVL.

The rearrangement links TRBV19 to TRBJ1-6; possibly TRBD1 for D (6 bases). V dropped 10 bases and J dropped 7 bases, with 14 bases sitting between them. This CDR3 has 13 amino acids. The germline gives CDR1 LNHDA, CDR2 SQIVND (reference sequence). The CDR3 DNA is TGTGCCATTAGCAGGGGTAGGAATTCACCCCTCCACTTT. Translated, it gives CAISRGRNSPLHF. The full variable domain, in which reference TRBV19 and TRBJ1-6 provide the parts outside the CDR3, is DGGITQSPKYLFRKEGQNVTLSCEQNLNHDAMYWYRQDPGQGLRLIYYSQIVNDFQKGDIAEGYSVSREKKESFPLTVTSAQKNPTAFYLCAISRGRNSPLHFGNGTRLTVT.

The chain combines TRBV10-3 with TRBJ1-5, with unresolved D. This CDR3 spans 13 amino acids. V was shortened by 8 bases and J by 0 bases, with 8 bases between the two germline ends. Germline CDR1 ENHRY, CDR2 SYGVKD. CDR3 sequence reads: CAIGAYSNQPQHF. The DNA of the CDR3 is TGTGCCATCGGAGCGTATAGCAATCAGCCCCAGCATTTT.

The V and J genes are TRBV7-9 and TRBJ1-2; possible D gene TRBD1, 6 bases. The V gene lost 1 base and the J gene lost 1 base, with 19 bases spanning the gap. In germline, CDR1 is SEHNR, CDR2 FQNEAQ (reference sequence). The CDR3 loop spans 18 amino acids. The CDR3 sequence is CASSLDSWTGQDNYGYTF. The CDR3 DNA sequence: TGTGCCAGCAGCTTAGATTCATGGACGGGACAAGATAACTATGGCTACACCTTC.

The gene calls are TRBV4-1 and TRBJ2-4; 10 positions match TRBD1. V was clipped by 3 bases and J by 7 bases; unmatched bases: 9. Germline CDR1 and CDR2: MGHRA and YSYEKL. The CDR3 length is 16 residues. The CDR3 loop reads CASSHPRDRGINIQYF. DNA for the CDR3: TGCGCCAGCAGCCATCCCCGGGACAGGGGTATCAACATTCAGTACTTC.

This clone appeared once. J is TRBJ1-5 and V is TRBV5-3; D may be TRBD1 (5 bases). TRBV5-3 is an ORF, with its function uncertain. Between the trimmed V and J ends, which lost 0 bases and 0 bases, there was a span of 13 bases. CDR3 size: 17 residues. The CDR3 nucleotides are TGTGCCAGAAGCTTGGACCGGGACTCGGATAGCAATCAGCCCCAGCATTTT. Its translation: CARSLDRDSDSNQPQHF.

V and J are TRBV11-3 and TRBJ2-7; 7 nucleotides match TRBD2. The J segment lost 4 bases and the V segment lost 4 bases, leaving 10 bases of the junction unmatched. Germline V CDR1 and CDR2: SGHNT, YENEEA. This CDR3 comprises 15 residues. The CDR3 sequence: CASSSHRTSGYEQYF. CDR3 DNA sequence: TGTGCCAGCAGCTCCCACAGGACTAGTGGGTACGAGCAGTACTTC. Based on the CDR3 plus reference TRBV11-3 and TRBJ2-7, the full variable domain is EAGVVQSPRYKIIEKKQPVAFWCNPISGHNTLYWYLQNLGQGPELLIRYENEEAVDDSQLPKDRFSAERLKGVDSTLKIQPAELGDSAVYLCASSSHRTSGYEQYFGPGTRLTVT.

The V gene is TRBV5-1, the J gene TRBJ2-7; 7 positions agree with TRBD1. CDR3 size: 14 residues. V gave up 2 bases and J gave up 7 bases; unmatched junction bases: 9. Germline V gene data show CDR1 as SGHRS and CDR2 as YFSETQ. The CDR3 nucleotides are TGCGCCAGCAGCTTAGTAACAGGGGTACGTGAGCAGTACTTC. Protein: CASSLVTGVREQYF.

The V gene is TRBV18, the J gene TRBJ1-3; D is undetermined. CDR1 is KGHSH and CDR2 is LQKENI in the germline V gene. Trimming stripped 2 bases from V and 0 bases from J, with 8 bases between. This CDR3 has 15 residues. The chain's CDR3 is CASSPSGGSGNTIYF. The DNA for the CDR3 is TGTGCCAGCTCACCATCCGGAGGCTCTGGAAACACCATATATTTT.

CDR3 DNA: TGCGCCAGCAGCCAAGGTGGGGGGAGGAACACTGAAGCTTTCTTT. Its translation: CASSQGGGRNTEAFF. This rearrangement joins TRBV4-3 to TRBJ1-1; TRBD1 might be the D (5 bases). Germline CDR1 and CDR2: LGHNA and YSLEER. The CDR3 is 15 residues long. The ends were cut back, 1 base at V and 1 base at J, with 10 bases in the middle.